This T cell receptor (beta chain) emerged from a study of T cell responses to AZD1222 COVID-19 vaccine. Overall study context: Timing groups of about 4 and about 12 weeks for second doses were pooled.

The data were produced by immunoSEQ multiplex PCR, yet TCRdb's version contains in-frame clones alone and is incomplete. The sample records approximately 94,000 clones, approximately 87% being singletons. Regarding this clone: Its antigen is not identified.

Whole-study results and caveats: Reports indicate that nearly half of spike-specific TCRs are directed at unmutated variant regions.

The germline V gene encodes CDR1 MNHNY and CDR2 SVGAGI (reference sequence). The CDR3 is 14 amino acids. The germline V and J ends were trimmed by 5 bases and 0 bases, with 10 bases remaining between them. The TCR was taken from an adult in good health. The starting material was peripheral blood, obtained on day 0 of AZD1222 vaccination. The chain has TRBV6-6 and TRBJ1-1, with D maybe TRBD1 (6 bases). CDR3 residues: CASSPTGLNTEAFF. The CDR3 coding sequence is TGTGCCAGCAGTCCCACAGGGCTGAACACTGAAGCTTTCTTT.